This T cell receptor (beta chain) was obtained from a study of blood T cell repertoires in COVID-19. Per the original data handling: Cell counts per sample came from amplifying reference gene primers. The repertoire was sequenced with immunoSEQ multiplex PCR; TCRdb's copy has only in-frame clones and lacks some. V, J and clone size are those of that table, while D and trimming were read from the DNA. The sample lists about 320,000 clones, about 91% occurring once. The CDR3 is 12 residues long. Trimming removed 3 bases at V and 2 bases at J, with 2 bases between. Germline V lookup: CDR1 MGHRA, CDR2 YSYEKL. This clone was counted between two and nine times.

The specimen sequenced was peripheral blood. J is TRBJ1-5 and V is TRBV4-1; D not certain. The origin of this receptor is a woman between 25 and 40 years old with COVID-19, enrolled during active disease. The CDR3 is CASSHGNQPQHF. The CDR3 DNA follows: TGCGCCAGCAGCCACGGCAATCAGCCCCAGCATTTT.